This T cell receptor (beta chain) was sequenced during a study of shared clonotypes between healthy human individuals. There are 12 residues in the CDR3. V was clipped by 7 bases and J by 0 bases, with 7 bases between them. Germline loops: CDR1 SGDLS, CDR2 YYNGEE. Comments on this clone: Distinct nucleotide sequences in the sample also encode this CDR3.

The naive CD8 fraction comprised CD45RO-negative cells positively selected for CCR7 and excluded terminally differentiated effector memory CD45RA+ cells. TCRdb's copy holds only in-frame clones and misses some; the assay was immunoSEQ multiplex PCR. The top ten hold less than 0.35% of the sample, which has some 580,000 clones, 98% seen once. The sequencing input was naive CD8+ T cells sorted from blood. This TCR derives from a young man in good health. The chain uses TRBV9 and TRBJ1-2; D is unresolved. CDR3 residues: CASGPANYGYTF. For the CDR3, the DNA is TGTGCCAGCGGCCCGGCTAACTATGGCTACACCTTC.